Described below is a single T cell receptor (beta chain) sequence and its context. What this receptor recognizes is not known. One base away there is no much larger clone; base qualities are not given. Each collaborating institution followed its own protocols to collect whole blood in K2EDTA tubes. For TCRbeta analysis, collaborators shipped samples as frozen whole blood, isolated PBMCs, or DNA extracted from either of those sample types. Inclusive of the bounding cysteine and phenylalanine, the CDR3 is 13 residues long. The DNA shown is the 39-base CDR3, in frame from base 1. Trimming removed 3 bases from V and 5 bases from J; the gene matches leave 3 bases unexplained. Based on the germline V gene (reference sequence), the CDR1 and CDR2 sequences are SGHNT and YYREEE. The data belong to a study of blood T cell repertoires in COVID-19 (TCRdb year 2020). About the investigation overall: Collaborator samples came from the United States, Italy and Spain and covered acute and convalescent phases of COVID-19. The prospective study material was composed of cDNA or gDNA derived from T cells, B-cell-depleted T cells, or PBMCs. Subjects who had been exposed to COVID-19, were actively infected with it, or had recovered from it provided the deeply sampled blood TCRbeta repertoires that made up the dataset. The repertoires were made available in a free public database intended to serve as a resource for research on the immune response to SARS-CoV-2. Samples came from the ongoing ImmuneRACE study (first 160 participants) plus 1,254 subjects from 6 global collaborators. A de-identified subject ID, COVID-19 status, age in years and sex were almost always included in the sample metadata. Where available, HLA class I and class II types were obtained from metadata supplied by the sample provider rather than from assay-based typing. Here is what the overall study found, with its caveats: Clinical and demographic metadata were provided uncurated, with the amount varying by source and participant.

TCRbeta CDR3 regions were amplified from genomic DNA by means of the immunoSEQ Assay, a bias-controlled multiplex PCR. Per the authors' processing: The number of nucleated cells in each sample was estimated from the amplification of reference gene primers within the assay. To quantify the absolute abundance of each unique TCRbeta CDR3 rearrangement, sequence reads were collapsed and filtered. For each sample, productive Simpson clonality was calculated as the square root of Simpson's diversity index across productive rearrangements. TCRdb took over this immuneACCESS table, retaining in-frame rearrangements with V and J assigned. Such tables are incomplete; in checked studies, under half of the missing clones stem from an unresolved V gene, and the remainder is unexplained. V, J and clone size are taken as reported in that table, and D and trimming were inferred from the DNA itself. The sample table shows around 42,000 clones, and 90% are seen once. Of the sample, approximately 2.9% falls within the top ten clones.

This TCR was recovered from a man over 45 with active COVID-19. The sequencing input was peripheral blood. The V and J genes are TRBV5-4 and TRBJ1-1; 8 nucleotides in the junction match TRBD1. The CDR3 in this case is CASSSTGGTEAFF. At the DNA level, the sequence is TGTGCCAGCAGCTCTACAGGGGGTACTGAAGCTTTCTTT.